This T cell receptor (beta chain) was recovered during a study of T cell responses to AZD1222 COVID-19 vaccine. Findings and caveats of the study: Spike-specific TCR breadth and depth were elevated following two AZD1222 doses. Among AZD1222 vaccinees, only 5 to 7 were seropositive at baseline. No day 14 peak samples; only post-peak repertoires were characterized.

Second-dose timings of about 4 or about 12 weeks were pooled. Using immunoSEQ multiplex PCR, the repertoire was profiled, and TCRdb retains in-frame clones only, with some absent. The repertoire includes about 110,000 clones, 85% to 90% of them detected once, and roughly 15% sits in the top ten. About this clone: The antigen remains undetermined.

The material sequenced was peripheral blood, taken 28 days after the second AZD1222 dose. The receptor's source is an adult who received the AZD1222 COVID-19 vaccine.

Here the CDR3 reads CASSLWGRGEKLFF. Here the CDR3 DNA reads TGTGCCAGCAGTTTATGGGGTAGGGGAGAAAAACTGTTTTTT. The chain carries TRBV27 and TRBJ1-4, with D perhaps TRBD1 (5 bases). Germline lookup yields CDR1 MNHEY and CDR2 SMNVEV (reference sequence). This CDR3 region has 14 residues. The V and J ends lost 1 base and 8 bases respectively, with 11 bases between them.